The clone carrying this TCR beta chain was seen a single time. Losses at the gene ends were 4 bases for V and 1 base for J; bases not matched to a gene: 6. The CDR3 loop spans 16 amino acids. The germline V gene encodes CDR1 SGHDT and CDR2 YYEEEE. The sample comes from a study of blood T cell repertoires in COVID-19. Study background: Researchers got acute and convalescent COVID-19 samples from the United States, Italy and Spain.

Authors' data handling: Amplification with reference gene primers provided the estimates of nucleated cell counts. Clones were sequenced by immunoSEQ multiplex PCR, and TCRdb holds only the in-frame ones, with some missing. V and J calls and clone size follow that table, whereas D and trimming were derived from the DNA. The sample carries approximately 470,000 clones, 80% to 90% recorded once. The chain couples TRBV5-6 to TRBJ2-5; 11 nucleotides match TRBD2. The TCR comes from a human donor in a cohort sampled during active COVID-19. What was sequenced was peripheral blood. CDR3 sequence reads: CASSRRLAGIQETQYF. CDR3 bases: TGTGCCAGCAGCCGTAGACTAGCGGGGATCCAAGAGACCCAGTACTTC.